The present T cell receptor beta chain was sequenced within a study of blood T cell repertoires in COVID-19. Study-wide background: Some COVID-19 samples were acute and others convalescent; all came from the United States, Italy and Spain. Nucleic acid was either cDNA or gDNA, and it came from T cells, B-cell-depleted T cells, or PBMCs.

Germline V gives CDR1 SGDLS, CDR2 YYNGEE. Trimming cost V 4 bases and J 2 bases, with 15 bases left between them. CDR3 length: 16 residues. Per the original methods: Researchers report that nucleated cell counts were estimated from reference gene primer amplification. Here immunoSEQ multiplex PCR was the method, and the copy in TCRdb shows in-frame clones only, minus some. V, J and clone size are taken as reported in that table, and D and trimming were inferred from the DNA itself. The table includes tens of thousands of clones, over 80% detected once. This clone was counted ten times or more. The sequence came from a woman in her fifties or sixties with acute or convalescent COVID-19. Sequencing was done on a sample of peripheral blood. J is TRBJ2-2 and V is TRBV9; D gene uncertain. Here the CDR3 reads CASSSMAGPNTGELFF. CDR3 coding DNA: TGTGCCAGCAGCTCTATGGCAGGCCCCAACACCGGGGAGCTGTTTTTT.